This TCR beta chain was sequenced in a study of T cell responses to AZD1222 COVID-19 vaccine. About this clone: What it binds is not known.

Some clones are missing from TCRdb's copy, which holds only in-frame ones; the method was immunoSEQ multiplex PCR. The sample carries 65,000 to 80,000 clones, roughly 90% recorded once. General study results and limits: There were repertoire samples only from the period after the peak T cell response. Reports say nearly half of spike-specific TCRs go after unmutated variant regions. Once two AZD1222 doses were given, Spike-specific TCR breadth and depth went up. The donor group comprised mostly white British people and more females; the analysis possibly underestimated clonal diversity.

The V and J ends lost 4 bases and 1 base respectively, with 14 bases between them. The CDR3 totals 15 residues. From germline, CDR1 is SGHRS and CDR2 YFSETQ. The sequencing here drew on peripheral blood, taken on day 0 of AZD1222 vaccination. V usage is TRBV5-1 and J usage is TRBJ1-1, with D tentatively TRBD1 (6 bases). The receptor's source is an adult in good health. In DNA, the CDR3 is TGCGCCAGCAGCCAGACGGACAGCCAGAACACTGAAGCTTTCTTT. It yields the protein CASSQTDSQNTEAFF.